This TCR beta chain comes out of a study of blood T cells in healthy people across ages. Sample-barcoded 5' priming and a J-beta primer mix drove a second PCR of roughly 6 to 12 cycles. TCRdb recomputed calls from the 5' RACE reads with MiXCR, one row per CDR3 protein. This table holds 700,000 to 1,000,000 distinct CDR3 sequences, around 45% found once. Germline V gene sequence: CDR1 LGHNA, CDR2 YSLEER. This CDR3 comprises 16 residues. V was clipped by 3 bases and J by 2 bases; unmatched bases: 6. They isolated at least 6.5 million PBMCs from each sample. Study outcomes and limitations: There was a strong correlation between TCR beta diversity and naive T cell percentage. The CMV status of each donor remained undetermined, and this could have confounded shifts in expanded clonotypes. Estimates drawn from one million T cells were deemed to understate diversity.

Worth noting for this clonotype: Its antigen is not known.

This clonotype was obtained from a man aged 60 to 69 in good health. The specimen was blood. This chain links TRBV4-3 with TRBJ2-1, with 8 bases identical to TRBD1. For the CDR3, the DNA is TGCGCCAGCAGCCATGACAGGGGAGGCCCCTACAATGAGCAGTTCTTC. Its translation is CASSHDRGGPYNEQFF.